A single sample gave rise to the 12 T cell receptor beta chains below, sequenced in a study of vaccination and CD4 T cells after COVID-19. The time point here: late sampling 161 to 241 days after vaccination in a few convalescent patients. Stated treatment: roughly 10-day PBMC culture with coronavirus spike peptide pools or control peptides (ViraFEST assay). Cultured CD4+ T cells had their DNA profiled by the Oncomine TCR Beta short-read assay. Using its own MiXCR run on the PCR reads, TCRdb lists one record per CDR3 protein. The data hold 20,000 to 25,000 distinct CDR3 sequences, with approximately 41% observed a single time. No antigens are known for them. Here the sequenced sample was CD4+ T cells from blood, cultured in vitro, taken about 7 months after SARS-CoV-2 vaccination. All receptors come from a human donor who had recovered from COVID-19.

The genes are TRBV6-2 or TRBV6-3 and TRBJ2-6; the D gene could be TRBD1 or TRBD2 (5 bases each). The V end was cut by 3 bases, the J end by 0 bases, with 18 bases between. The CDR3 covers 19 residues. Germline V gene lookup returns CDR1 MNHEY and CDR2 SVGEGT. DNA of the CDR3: TGTGCCAGCAGTTATAATCTCCCGGGACGGAGCTCTGGGGCCAACGTCCTGACTTTC. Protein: CASSYNLPGRSSGANVLTF.

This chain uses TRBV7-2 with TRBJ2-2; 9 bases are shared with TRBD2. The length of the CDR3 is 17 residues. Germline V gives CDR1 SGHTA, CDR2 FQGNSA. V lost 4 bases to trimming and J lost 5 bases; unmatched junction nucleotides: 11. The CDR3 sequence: CASSSRGGRSRTGELFF. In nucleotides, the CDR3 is TGTGCCAGCAGCTCGCGGGGGGGCAGGTCCAGGACCGGGGAGCTGTTTTTT.

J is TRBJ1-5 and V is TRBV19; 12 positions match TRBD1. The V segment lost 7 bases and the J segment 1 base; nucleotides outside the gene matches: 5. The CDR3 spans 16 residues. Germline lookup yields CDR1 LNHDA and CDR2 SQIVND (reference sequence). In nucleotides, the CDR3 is TGTGCCAGTACGGGACAGGGGGCGCTAAGCAATCAGCCCCAGCATTTT. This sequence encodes CASTGQGALSNQPQHF.

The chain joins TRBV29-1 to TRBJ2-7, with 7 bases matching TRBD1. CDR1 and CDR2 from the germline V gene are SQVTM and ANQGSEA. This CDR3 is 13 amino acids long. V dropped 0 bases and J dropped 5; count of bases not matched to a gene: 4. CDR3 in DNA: TGCAGCGTTGAAGACAAGACAGGGCACGAGCAGTACTTC. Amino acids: CSVEDKTGHEQYF.

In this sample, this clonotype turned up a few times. The chain's CDR3 is CASSLDGVSSEAFF. Written as DNA, the CDR3 is TGTGCCAGCAGCTTAGATGGGGTTAGCTCTGAAGCTTTCTTT. The chain is built from TRBV7-2 and TRBJ1-1; D is unclear. Germline V gene data show CDR1 as SGHTA and CDR2 as FQGNSA. V lost 1 base and J lost 6, with 12 bases in between. This CDR3 has 14 residues.

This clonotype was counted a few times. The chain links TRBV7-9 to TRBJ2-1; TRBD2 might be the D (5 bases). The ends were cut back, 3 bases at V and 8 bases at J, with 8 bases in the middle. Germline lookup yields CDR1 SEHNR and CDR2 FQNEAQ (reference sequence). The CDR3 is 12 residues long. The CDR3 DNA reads TGTGCCAGCAGCTTTCACGGGGATGAGCAGTTCTTC. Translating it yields CASSFHGDEQFF.

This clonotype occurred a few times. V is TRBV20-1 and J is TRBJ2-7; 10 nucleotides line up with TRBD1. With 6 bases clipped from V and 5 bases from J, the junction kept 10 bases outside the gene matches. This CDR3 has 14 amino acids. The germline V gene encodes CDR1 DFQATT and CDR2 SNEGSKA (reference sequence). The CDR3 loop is CSASGPGTGDEQYF. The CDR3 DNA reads TGCAGTGCATCAGGGCCCGGGACAGGGGACGAGCAGTACTTC.

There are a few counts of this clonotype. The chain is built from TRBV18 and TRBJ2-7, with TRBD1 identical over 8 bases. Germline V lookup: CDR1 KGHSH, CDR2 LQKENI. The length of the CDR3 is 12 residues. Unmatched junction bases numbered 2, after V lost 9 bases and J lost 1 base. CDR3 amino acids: CASRTGSYEQYF. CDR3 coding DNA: TGTGCCAGTCGGACAGGGTCCTACGAGCAGTACTTC.

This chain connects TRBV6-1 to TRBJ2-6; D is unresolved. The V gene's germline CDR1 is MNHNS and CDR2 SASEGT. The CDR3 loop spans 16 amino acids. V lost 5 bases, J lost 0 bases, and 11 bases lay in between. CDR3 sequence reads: CASSPAALSGANVLTF. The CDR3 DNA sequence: TGTGCCAGCAGTCCGGCAGCCCTCTCTGGGGCCAACGTCCTGACTTTC.

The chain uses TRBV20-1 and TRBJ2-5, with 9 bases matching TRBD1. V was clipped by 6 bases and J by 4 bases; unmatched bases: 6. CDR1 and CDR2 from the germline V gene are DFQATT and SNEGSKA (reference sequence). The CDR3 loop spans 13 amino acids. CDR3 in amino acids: CSAGQGNVETQYF. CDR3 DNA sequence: TGCAGTGCAGGACAGGGGAATGTAGAGACCCAGTACTTC.

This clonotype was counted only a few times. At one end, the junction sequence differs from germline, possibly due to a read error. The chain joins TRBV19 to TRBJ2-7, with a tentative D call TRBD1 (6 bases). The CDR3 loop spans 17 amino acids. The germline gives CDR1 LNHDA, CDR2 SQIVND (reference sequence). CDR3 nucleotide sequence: TGTGCCAGTAGTATCAAAGGGGATACTGGGGGCCGCTACGGGCAGTACTTC. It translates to CASSIKGDTGGRYGQYF. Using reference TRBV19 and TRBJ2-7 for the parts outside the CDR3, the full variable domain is DGGITQSPKYLFRKEGQNVTLSCEQNLNHDAMYWYRQDPGQGLRLIYYSQIVNDFQKGDIAEGYSVSREKKESFPLTVTSAQKNPTAFYLCASSIKGDTGGRYGQYFGPGTRLTVT.

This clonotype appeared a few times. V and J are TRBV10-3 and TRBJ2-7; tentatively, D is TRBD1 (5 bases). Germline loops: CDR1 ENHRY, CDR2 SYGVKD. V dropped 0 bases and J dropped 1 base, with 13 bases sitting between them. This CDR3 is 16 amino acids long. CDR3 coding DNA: TGTGCCATCAGTGAGTCGGGGCTCGGCAGTTCCTACGAGCAGTACTTC. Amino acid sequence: CAISESGLGSSYEQYF.